This T cell receptor beta chain was sequenced during a study of blood T cell repertoires in COVID-19 (dated by TCRdb to 2018 to 2020). With respect to the entire study: Samples covering the acute and convalescent phases of COVID-19 were provided by collaborators in the United States, Italy and Spain. Samples came from the ongoing ImmuneRACE study (first 160 participants) plus 1,254 subjects from 6 global collaborators. Subjects who had been exposed to COVID-19, were actively infected with it, or had recovered from it provided the deeply sampled blood TCRbeta repertoires that made up the dataset. The material from the prospective study consisted of cDNA or gDNA derived from T cells, B-cell-depleted T cells, or PBMCs. The repertoires were released in a freely available public database intended as a resource for research on the immune response to SARS-CoV-2. Where available, HLA class I and class II types were obtained from metadata supplied by the sample provider rather than from assay-based typing. Sample metadata almost always included a de-identified subject ID, COVID-19 status, age in years and sex.

The CDR3 has 15 amino acids, counting the end cysteine and phenylalanine. The sequence is cut down to CDR3 DNA, 45 bases in frame from base 1. The germline V gene encodes CDR1 GTSNPN and CDR2 SVGIG (reference sequence). V is cut back by 0 bases and J by 6 bases, with 5 bases in the junction unmatched. Regarding this clone: Its antigen specificity is not known. Nothing much larger sits one base from this clone, and base qualities are not available.

Collaborating institutions collected whole blood in K2EDTA tubes following their own protocols. For TCRbeta analysis, collaborators shipped samples in one of three forms: frozen whole blood, isolated PBMCs, or DNA extracted from either of those sample types. The paper as a whole reports these results and caveats: How much clinical and demographic metadata was included differed by source and by participant, and the metadata was provided uncurated.

The immunoSEQ Assay, a bias-controlled multiplex PCR, was used to amplify TCRbeta CDR3 regions from genomic DNA. Per the authors' processing: Within the assay, amplification of reference gene primers was used to estimate how many nucleated cells each sample contained. To quantify the absolute abundance of each unique TCRbeta CDR3 rearrangement, sequence reads were collapsed and filtered. Productive Simpson clonality was computed per sample as the square root of Simpson's diversity index over productive rearrangements. TCRdb took over this immuneACCESS table, retaining in-frame rearrangements with V and J assigned. Such tables are incomplete; in checked studies, under half of the missing clones stem from an unresolved V gene, and the remainder is unexplained. The V and J calls and the clone size are those of that table, but D and trimming were determined from the DNA. Here the sample has around 29,000 clones; 85% to 90% occur a single time. Clones ranked in the top ten supply less than 15% of the sample.

This receptor was identified in a man in his 70s with active COVID-19. The rearranged segments are TRBV30 and TRBJ1-4, with 9 middle bases fitting TRBD1. Sequenced input: peripheral blood. This receptor carries the CDR3 CAWSVLGQGDEKLFF. The nucleotides are TGTGCCTGGAGTGTACTGGGACAGGGCGATGAAAAACTGTTTTTT.